This is a list of T cell receptor beta chains from one sample in a study of identical twins. TCRdb independently ran MiXCR on the 5' RACE reads; one entry per CDR3 protein. The sample carries 400,000 to 500,000 distinct CDR3 sequences, around 18% recorded once. The sequenced sample consisted of naive T cells sorted from blood. The receptors were sampled from a man aged 45-65 years in good health. The CDR3 runs from the conserved cysteine through the conserved F or W. The D gene is left open where the match is weak. Size values are once, few and many counts, or a class for expanded clones, and some rows have none.

clone size: few; V gene: TRBV12-3/TRBV12-4; CDR3 length: 19; D gene: NA; J gene: TRBJ2-6; CDR3 DNA: TGTGCCAGCAGTTCCCCCAGCGGGTGGGGTATTGCTGGGGCCAACGTCCTGACTTTC; CDR3 protein: CASSSPSGWGIAGANVLTF
clone size: NA; V gene: TRBV4-3; CDR3 length: 17; D gene: TRBD2; J gene: TRBJ2-7; CDR3 DNA: TGCGCCAGCAGCCAAGATCTGGGTAGCGGGGGCCCCTACGAGCAGTACTTC; CDR3 protein: CASSQDLGSGGPYEQYF
clone size: few; V gene: TRBV6-1; CDR3 length: 15; D gene: TRBD1; J gene: TRBJ1-3; CDR3 DNA: TGTGCCAGCAGTCGACAGGGCACGTCTGGAAACACCATATATTTT; CDR3 protein: CASSRQGTSGNTIYF
clone size: many; V gene: TRBV20-1; CDR3 length: 14; D gene: TRBD1; J gene: TRBJ2-1; CDR3 DNA: TGCAGTGCTAGTTTGGGTGCAGGGGGATCGGAGCAGTTCTTC; CDR3 protein: CSASLGAGGSEQFF
clone size: many; V gene: TRBV5-1; CDR3 length: 15; D gene: TRBD1; J gene: TRBJ1-1; CDR3 DNA: TGCGCCAGCAGCTTAACCGGGACAGGCCCCACTGAAGCTTTCTTT; CDR3 protein: CASSLTGTGPTEAFF
clone size: NA; V gene: TRBV24-1; CDR3 length: 13; D gene: NA; J gene: TRBJ2-3; CDR3 DNA: TGTGCCACCAGTGCGGCAATCCCAGATACGCAGTATTTT; CDR3 protein: CATSAAIPDTQYF
clone size: NA; V gene: TRBV12-3/TRBV12-4; CDR3 length: 14; D gene: NA; J gene: TRBJ1-3; CDR3 DNA: TGTGCCAGCACTCCTAATACCTCTGGAAACACCATATATTTT; CDR3 protein: CASTPNTSGNTIYF
clone size: NA; V gene: TRBV7-9; CDR3 length: 13; D gene: NA; J gene: TRBJ1-1; CDR3 DNA: TGTGCCAGCAGCTTAGCGGAGACAGCCGAAGCTTTCTTT; CDR3 protein: CASSLAETAEAFF
clone size: few; V gene: TRBV12-3/TRBV12-4; CDR3 length: 16; D gene: TRBD1; J gene: TRBJ1-5; CDR3 DNA: TGTGCCAGCAGCCGGGGACAGGGGATTAGCAATCAGCCCCAGCATTTT; CDR3 protein: CASSRGQGISNQPQHF
clone size: few; V gene: TRBV28; CDR3 length: 15; D gene: TRBD2; J gene: TRBJ2-5; CDR3 DNA: TGTGCCAGCAGGCTAAAGCGGGAGGATAGGAAGACCCAGTACTTC; CDR3 protein: CASRLKREDRKTQYF
clone size: many; V gene: TRBV18; CDR3 length: 14; D gene: TRBD2; J gene: TRBJ2-1; CDR3 DNA: TGTGCCAGCTCACCACCCGGACTAGTGGACGAGCAGTTCTTC; CDR3 protein: CASSPPGLVDEQFF
clone size: many; V gene: TRBV12-3/TRBV12-4; CDR3 length: 16; D gene: TRBD1; J gene: TRBJ1-5; CDR3 DNA: TGTGCCAGCAGTTTTTCGCAGGGGGCATTGGGTCAGCCCCAGCATTTT; CDR3 protein: CASSFSQGALGQPQHF
clone size: NA; V gene: TRBV4-3; CDR3 length: 15; D gene: NA; J gene: TRBJ2-3; CDR3 DNA: TGCGCCAGCAGCCAAGATATATCGGGGACAGATACGCAGTATTTT; CDR3 protein: CASSQDISGTDTQYF
clone size: many; V gene: TRBV6-1; CDR3 length: 13; D gene: NA; J gene: TRBJ2-3; CDR3 DNA: TGTGCCAGCGGGGACCCAAGCACAGATACGCAGTATTTT; CDR3 protein: CASGDPSTDTQYF
clone size: NA; V gene: TRBV27; CDR3 length: 16; D gene: TRBD1; J gene: TRBJ2-7; CDR3 DNA: TGTGCCAGCAGTTTATCGTGGACAGGGGGCTTTTACGAGCAGTACTTC; CDR3 protein: CASSLSWTGGFYEQYF
clone size: few; V gene: TRBV27; CDR3 length: 15; D gene: TRBD2; J gene: TRBJ2-7; CDR3 DNA: TGTGCCAGCAGTCCGAAGACTAGCGGTCCCTACGAGCAGTACTTC; CDR3 protein: CASSPKTSGPYEQYF
clone size: many; V gene: TRBV5-6; CDR3 length: 12; D gene: NA; J gene: TRBJ2-5; CDR3 DNA: TGTGCCAGCGCCGGCACCGGAGAGACCCAGTACTTC; CDR3 protein: CASAGTGETQYF
clone size: once; V gene: TRBV11-2; CDR3 length: 14; D gene: TRBD2; J gene: TRBJ2-7; CDR3 DNA: TGTGCCAGCAGCACTAGCGGAGGGGCCTACGAGCAGTACTTC; CDR3 protein: CASSTSGGAYEQYF
clone size: many; V gene: TRBV5-1; CDR3 length: 16; D gene: NA; J gene: TRBJ1-2; CDR3 DNA: TGCGCCAGCAGCGTGACCGTGGGCCGGATGAGTTATGGCTACACCTTC; CDR3 protein: CASSVTVGRMSYGYTF
clone size: many; V gene: TRBV5-6; CDR3 length: 15; D gene: TRBD1; J gene: TRBJ2-1; CDR3 DNA: TGTGCCAGCACCCTGGACAGGATCTCCTACAATGAGCAGTTCTTC; CDR3 protein: CASTLDRISYNEQFF
clone size: few; V gene: TRBV10-3; CDR3 length: 15; D gene: NA; J gene: TRBJ2-3; CDR3 DNA: TGTGCCATCAGTGAGATCCGTCTGGAGACAGATACGCAGTATTTT; CDR3 protein: CAISEIRLETDTQYF
clone size: NA; V gene: TRBV30; CDR3 length: 13; D gene: NA; J gene: TRBJ1-1; CDR3 DNA: TGTGCCTGGAGGCTCGACAGCTACACTGAAGCTTTCTTT; CDR3 protein: CAWRLDSYTEAFF
clone size: few; V gene: TRBV24-1; CDR3 length: 17; D gene: TRBD2; J gene: TRBJ2-2; CDR3 DNA: TGTGCCACCAGTGGCCAACCGGGACTAGCGAACACCGGGGAGCTGTTTTTT; CDR3 protein: CATSGQPGLANTGELFF
clone size: many; V gene: TRBV12-3/TRBV12-4; CDR3 length: 14; D gene: NA; J gene: TRBJ2-4; CDR3 DNA: TGTGCCAGCAGTTTACCGGCAGTAAAAAACATTCAGTACTTC; CDR3 protein: CASSLPAVKNIQYF
clone size: NA; V gene: TRBV9; CDR3 length: 16; D gene: TRBD1; J gene: TRBJ1-3; CDR3 DNA: TGTGCCAGCAGCGTAGGAGGAGGGGGCTCTGGAATCACCATATATTTT; CDR3 protein: CASSVGGGGSGITIYF
clone size: many; V gene: TRBV2; CDR3 length: 12; D gene: NA; J gene: TRBJ2-5; CDR3 DNA: TGTGCCAGCACACGGAGGGTCGAGACCCAGTACTTC; CDR3 protein: CASTRRVETQYF
clone size: many; V gene: TRBV20-1; CDR3 length: 16; D gene: TRBD1; J gene: TRBJ1-5; CDR3 DNA: TGCAGTGCTAGAGTACAGGGGGGTGGGAGCAATCAGCCCCAGCATTTT; CDR3 protein: CSARVQGGGSNQPQHF
clone size: NA; V gene: TRBV5-5; CDR3 length: 14; D gene: NA; J gene: TRBJ1-5; CDR3 DNA: TGTGCCAGCAGCTTAGGAGTTAGCAATCAGCCCCAGCATTTT; CDR3 protein: CASSLGVSNQPQHF
clone size: NA; V gene: TRBV5-8; CDR3 length: 13; D gene: NA; J gene: TRBJ2-7; CDR3 DNA: TGTGCCAGCAGATTAGTACGCACCTACGAGCAGTACTTC; CDR3 protein: CASRLVRTYEQYF
clone size: NA; V gene: TRBV5-1; CDR3 length: 18; D gene: TRBD2; J gene: TRBJ2-5; CDR3 DNA: TGCGCCAGCAGCACCGGGCTTTTAGCGGGAGAGAAGCAAGAGACCCAGTACTTC; CDR3 protein: CASSTGLLAGEKQETQYF
clone size: many; V gene: TRBV12-3/TRBV12-4; CDR3 length: 13; D gene: NA; J gene: TRBJ2-1; CDR3 DNA: TGTGCCAGCAGTTTGTCAGGTCGGGATGAGCAGTTCTTC; CDR3 protein: CASSLSGRDEQFF
clone size: few; V gene: TRBV20-1; CDR3 length: 14; D gene: TRBD1; J gene: TRBJ1-5; CDR3 DNA: TGCAGTGCTACCCTCGGGACAGGGGATCAGCCCCAGCATTTT; CDR3 protein: CSATLGTGDQPQHF
clone size: few; V gene: TRBV7-2; CDR3 length: 16; D gene: TRBD1; J gene: TRBJ2-5; CDR3 DNA: TGTGCCAGCAGCCAATCCCCTGACAGGGTGGATGAGACCCAGTACTTC; CDR3 protein: CASSQSPDRVDETQYF
clone size: NA; V gene: TRBV7-2; CDR3 length: 13; D gene: NA; J gene: TRBJ2-5; CDR3 DNA: TGTGCCAGCAGTTCGCGTTCAGGGGAGACCCAGTACTTC; CDR3 protein: CASSSRSGETQYF
clone size: many; V gene: TRBV10-3; CDR3 length: 14; D gene: NA; J gene: TRBJ1-5; CDR3 DNA: TGTGCCATCAAGCCGGGACCGGGAGTAGAGCCCCAGCATTTT; CDR3 protein: CAIKPGPGVEPQHF
clone size: NA; V gene: TRBV4-2; CDR3 length: 14; D gene: NA; J gene: TRBJ2-1; CDR3 DNA: TGTGCCAGCAGCCAAGATAGAGGGTCCGATGAGCAGTTCTTC; CDR3 protein: CASSQDRGSDEQFF
clone size: few; V gene: TRBV5-1; CDR3 length: 15; D gene: NA; J gene: TRBJ2-3; CDR3 DNA: TGCGCCAGCAGCCCAGTCGGGAGTTACACAGATACGCAGTATTTT; CDR3 protein: CASSPVGSYTDTQYF